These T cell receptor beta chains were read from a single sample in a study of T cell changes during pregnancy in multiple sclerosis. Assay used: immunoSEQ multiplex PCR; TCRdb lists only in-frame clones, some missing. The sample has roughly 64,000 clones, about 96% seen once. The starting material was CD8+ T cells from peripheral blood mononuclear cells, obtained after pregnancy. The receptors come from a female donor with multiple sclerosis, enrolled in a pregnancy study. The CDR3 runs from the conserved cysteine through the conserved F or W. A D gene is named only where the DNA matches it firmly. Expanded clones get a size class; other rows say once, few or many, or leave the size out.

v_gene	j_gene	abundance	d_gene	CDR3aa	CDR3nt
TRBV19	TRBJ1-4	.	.	CASSMAGPSIGKLFF	TGTGCCAGTAGTATGGCGGGCCCCTCCATCGGAAAACTGTTTTTT
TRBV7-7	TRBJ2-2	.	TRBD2	CASSSFMTSGKDTNTGELFF	TGTGCTAGCAGCTCCTTTATGACTAGCGGGAAGGATACGAACACCGGGGAGCTGTTTTTT
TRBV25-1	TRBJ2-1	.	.	CASSVAATEQFF	TGTGCCAGCAGTGTAGCAGCGACTGAGCAGTTCTTC
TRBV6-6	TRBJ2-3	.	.	CASRSGPMVDTQYF	TGTGCCAGCCGAAGCGGCCCGATGGTAGATACGCAGTATTTT
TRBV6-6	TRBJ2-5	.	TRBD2	CASRPNIAGGVETQYF	TGTGCCAGCAGACCTAACATAGCGGGAGGGGTAGAGACCCAGTACTTC
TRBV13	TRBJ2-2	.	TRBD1	CASSRQGPLTGELFF	TGTGCCAGCAGCCGACAGGGGCCTCTCACCGGGGAGCTGTTTTTT
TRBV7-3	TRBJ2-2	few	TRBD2	CASSLTSGSAGELFF	TGTGCCAGCAGCCTTACTAGCGGGAGCGCCGGGGAGCTGTTTTTT
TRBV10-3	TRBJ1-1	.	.	CAISDNFGSTEAFF	TGTGCCATCAGTGATAATTTTGGGAGCACTGAAGCTTTCTTT
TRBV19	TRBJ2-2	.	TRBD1	CASSSMPGTDLRLSGELFF	TGTGCCAGTAGTTCGATGCCCGGGACAGACCTTCGATTGTCCGGGGAGCTGTTTTTT
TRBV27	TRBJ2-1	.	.	CASSLLDYDEQFF	TGTGCCAGCAGTTTATTAGACTACGATGAGCAGTTCTTC
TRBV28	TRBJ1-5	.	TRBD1	CATILQGGPYQPQHF	TGTGCCACCATCCTGCAGGGGGGCCCCTATCAGCCCCAGCATTTT
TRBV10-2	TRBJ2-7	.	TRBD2	CASSAQREGKRQQYF	TGCGCCAGCAGTGCCCAACGGGAGGGAAAAAGGCAGCAGTACTTC
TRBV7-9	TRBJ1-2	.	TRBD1	CASREGQPYGYTF	TGTGCCAGCAGGGAGGGACAGCCCTATGGCTACACCTTC
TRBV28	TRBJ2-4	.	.	CASSLDWSDIQYF	TGTGCCAGCAGTTTAGATTGGTCGGACATTCAGTACTTC
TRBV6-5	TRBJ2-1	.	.	CASPTGTFYNEQFF	TGTGCCAGCCCAACAGGTACGTTCTACAATGAGCAGTTCTTC
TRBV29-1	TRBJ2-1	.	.	CSGGENNEQFF	TGCAGCGGCGGAGAGAACAATGAGCAGTTCTTC
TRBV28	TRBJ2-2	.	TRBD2	CASSFLAGGPSNTGELFF	TGTGCCAGCAGTTTCCTAGCGGGAGGGCCCTCAAACACCGGGGAGCTGTTTTTT
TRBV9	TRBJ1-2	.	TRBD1	CASSVEGTGTYGYTF	TGTGCCAGCAGCGTAGAGGGGACAGGCACATATGGCTACACCTTC
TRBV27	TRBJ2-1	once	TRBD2	CASSLLGTTLYNEQFF	TGTGCCAGCAGTTTATTGGGGACTACCCTCTACAATGAGCAGTTCTTC
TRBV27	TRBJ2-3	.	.	CASKYARITDTQYF	TGTGCCAGCAAATACGCCAGAATCACAGATACGCAGTATTTT
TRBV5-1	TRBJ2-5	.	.	CASSAPGEETQYF	TGCGCCAGCAGCGCACCCGGGGAGGAGACCCAGTACTTC
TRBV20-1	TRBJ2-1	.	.	CSASYAGEQFF	TGCAGTGCTAGTTACGCGGGTGAGCAGTTCTTC
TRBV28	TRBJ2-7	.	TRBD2	CATLTSVREEQYF	TGTGCCACCTTGACTAGCGTCCGAGAGGAGCAGTACTTC
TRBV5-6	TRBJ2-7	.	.	CASSLVLVPYEQYF	TGTGCCAGCAGCTTGGTTTTAGTACCCTACGAGCAGTACTTC
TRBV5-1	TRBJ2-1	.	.	CASSLAGTLNSYNEQFF	TGCGCCAGCAGCTTGGCCGGGACACTAAACTCCTACAATGAGCAGTTCTTC
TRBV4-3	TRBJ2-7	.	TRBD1	CASSQDITGQGPYEQYF	TGCGCCAGCAGCCAAGATATAACGGGACAGGGTCCCTACGAGCAGTACTTC
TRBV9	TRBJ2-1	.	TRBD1	CASSPRLGGLDAYNEQFF	TGTGCCAGCAGCCCCCGGTTAGGGGGCCTAGATGCCTACAATGAGCAGTTCTTC
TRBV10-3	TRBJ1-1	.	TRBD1	CAISEAQGGVASEAFF	TGTGCCATCAGTGAGGCACAGGGGGGGGTTGCCTCTGAAGCTTTCTTT
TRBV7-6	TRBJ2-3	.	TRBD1	CASSLRYGTAKDTQYF	TGTGCCAGCAGCCTACGATATGGGACAGCCAAAGATACGCAGTATTTT
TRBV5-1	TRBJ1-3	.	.	CASSPGHPADTIYF	TGCGCCAGCAGCCCGGGACACCCGGCGGACACCATATATTTT
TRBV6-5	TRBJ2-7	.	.	CASSYDSYEQYF	TGTGCCAGCAGTTACGATAGCTACGAGCAGTACTTC
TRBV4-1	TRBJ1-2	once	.	CASSQLSGTRGADGYTF	TGCGCCAGCAGCCAGCTTTCGGGCACACGGGGGGCAGATGGCTACACCTTC
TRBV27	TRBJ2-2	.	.	CASSEDTNTGELFF	TGTGCCAGCAGCGAGGACACTAACACCGGGGAGCTGTTTTTT
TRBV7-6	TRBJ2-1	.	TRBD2	CASSRTRVRDEQFF	TGTGCCAGCAGTCGGACTAGAGTTCGGGATGAGCAGTTCTTC
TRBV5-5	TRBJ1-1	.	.	CASSFRGRNTEAFF	TGTGCCAGCAGTTTTAGAGGGCGGAACACTGAAGCTTTCTTT
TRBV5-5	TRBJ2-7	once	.	CASSFAGLSYEQYF	TGTGCCAGCAGCTTCGCGGGACTGTCCTACGAGCAGTACTTC
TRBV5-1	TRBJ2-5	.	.	CASSLGDTQETQYF	TGCGCCAGCAGCTTGGGAGACACACAAGAGACCCAGTACTTC
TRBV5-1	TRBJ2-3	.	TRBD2	CASSPSGTHTDTQYF	TGCGCCAGCAGCCCTAGCGGGACCCACACAGATACGCAGTATTTT
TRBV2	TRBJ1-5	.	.	CASSEGSIGVGPQHF	TGTGCCAGCAGTGAAGGGTCCATCGGGGTAGGGCCCCAGCATTTT
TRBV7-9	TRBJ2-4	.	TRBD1	CASSKGQGGDDIQYF	TGTGCCAGCAGCAAGGGACAGGGAGGCGATGACATTCAGTACTTC
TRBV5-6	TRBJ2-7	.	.	CASSLSPAYEQYF	TGTGCCAGCAGCTTGAGCCCTGCCTACGAGCAGTACTTC
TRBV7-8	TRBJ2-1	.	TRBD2	CASSLAPAGRGNEQFF	TGTGCCAGCAGCTTAGCTCCTGCGGGGAGGGGCAATGAGCAGTTCTTC
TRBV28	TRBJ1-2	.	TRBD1	CASSRGQGGDGYTF	TGTGCCAGCAGTCGCGGACAGGGCGGGGATGGCTACACCTTC
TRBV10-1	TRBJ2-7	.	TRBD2	CASSEPPVASGDSYEQYF	TGCGCCAGCAGTGAGCCCCCAGTGGCTAGCGGAGATTCCTACGAGCAGTACTTC
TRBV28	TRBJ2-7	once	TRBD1	CASSIAGTAYVEQYF	TGTGCCAGCAGTATTGCCGGGACAGCCTACGTGGAGCAGTACTTC
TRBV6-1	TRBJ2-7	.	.	CASRSTGNEQYF	TGTGCCAGCAGAAGCACAGGGAACGAGCAGTACTTC
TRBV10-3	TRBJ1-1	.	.	CATHDRSTEAFF	TGTGCCACCCACGACAGGAGCACTGAAGCTTTCTTT